These 32 T cell receptor beta chains came from one sample sequenced in a study of cytomegalovirus exposure and HLA in healthy donors. 13 Jbeta primers and 60 Vbeta primers were used for the PCR. Only in-frame clones appear in the TCRdb table, and some are missing; sequencing was by immunoSEQ multiplex PCR. The sample has roughly 100,000 clones, 55% to 75% seen once; the top ten hold 3% to 3.5%. The sequenced material came from PBMCs. Receptor source: a man between 60 and 75 years old in good health and CMV-seronegative.

CDR3 protein: CASSESGSYNEQFF. CDR3 nucleotide sequence: TGTGCCAGCAGTGAAAGCGGCTCCTACAATGAGCAGTTCTTC. This chain joins TRBV2 and TRBJ2-1; D is perhaps TRBD2 (5 bases). V gave up 2 bases and J gave up 0 bases, with 5 bases separating them. The germline CDR1 and CDR2 sequences are SNHLY and FYNNEI. The CDR3 is made up of 14 amino acids.

This clone was seen more than once but under ten times. The rearrangement uses TRBV28 and TRBJ1-1; 8 bases line up with TRBD1. The CDR3 loop spans 14 amino acids. The ends lost 6 bases at V and 1 base at J; junction bases unmatched: 4. Germline CDR1 and CDR2: MDHEN and SYDVKM. The CDR3 reads CASSPGTGNTEAFF. CDR3 DNA: TGTGCCAGCAGCCCCGGGACAGGGAACACTGAAGCTTTCTTT.

The chain recombines TRBV5-6 with TRBJ2-3, with 7 bases lining up with TRBD2. The J segment lost 4 bases and the V segment lost 3 bases, leaving 8 bases of the junction unmatched. The germline gives CDR1 SGHDT, CDR2 YYEEEE. The CDR3 length is 15 residues. In DNA form, the CDR3 reads TGTGCCAGCAGCTCCGGACTAGTGAGGGCAGATACGCAGTATTTT. It is translated as CASSSGLVRADTQYF.

The chain couples TRBV2 to TRBJ2-3, with D tentatively TRBD2 (6 bases). The V end lost 3 bases, the J end lost 6 bases, and 10 bases lay between the germline ends. Looked up from germline, CDR1 is SNHLY and CDR2 is FYNNEI. This CDR3 has 13 residues. CDR3 residues: CASSDYGGDTQYF. The CDR3 DNA reads TGTGCCAGCAGTGACTATGGGGGGGATACGCAGTATTTT.

This clone occurred a few times. The chain links TRBV7-9 to TRBJ1-2, with TRBD1 as a possible D gene (6 bases). The V gene's germline CDR1 is SEHNR and CDR2 FQNEAQ (reference sequence). The CDR3 has 13 residues. V was cut by 6 bases and J by 2 bases, with 10 bases left in between. The CDR3 sequence is CASRPGDNYGYTF. CDR3 nucleotides: TGTGCCAGCAGACCAGGGGACAACTATGGCTACACCTTC.

There are a few counts of this clone. CDR3 residues: CASRETSGDTQYF. DNA for the CDR3: TGTGCCAGCAGAGAAACTAGCGGAGATACGCAGTATTTT. This rearrangement joins TRBV6-1 to TRBJ2-3; 8 bases line up with TRBD2. This CDR3 has 13 residues. Unmatched junction bases numbered 4, after V lost 6 bases and J lost 5 bases. The germline V gene encodes CDR1 MNHNS and CDR2 SASEGT.

In this sample, this clone turned up a few times. The chain couples TRBV4-1 to TRBJ2-1; no definite D call. The CDR3 has 15 residues. Germline assignment: CDR1 MGHRA and CDR2 YSYEKL. V dropped 2 bases and J dropped 10 bases, with 18 bases sitting between them. The DNA of the CDR3 is TGCGCCAGCAGCCAAATGTCGCAGCAGCCAGGAGAGCAGTTCTTC. It is translated as CASSQMSQQPGEQFF.

Points on this clone: At one end the junction does not follow the germline gene, possibly because of a read error. The genes are TRBV5-4 and TRBJ1-4, with 11 bases identical to TRBD1. The CDR3 contains 13 residues. The V gene's germline CDR1 is SGHNT and CDR2 YYREEE (reference sequence). Written as DNA, the CDR3 is TGTGCCAGCAGCCCGGAACCTCCGGGACAGGGGGAATTT. Protein product: CASSPEPPGQGEF.

The rearrangement joins TRBV13 to TRBJ2-1; TRBD1 matches at 7 bases. V shed 4 bases, J shed 7 bases, and the junction held 1 base outside the gene matches. In germline, CDR1 is PRHDT, CDR2 FYEKMQ (reference sequence). The CDR3 is 12 amino acids. The CDR3 loop reads CASSSTGNEQFF. For the CDR3, the DNA is TGTGCCAGCAGCTCGACAGGGAATGAGCAGTTCTTC.

The V gene is TRBV19, the J gene TRBJ1-2; the D gene is possibly TRBD1 (5 bases). The V end was cut by 5 bases, the J end by 8 bases, with 15 bases between. The CDR3 runs 13 residues. Germline lookup yields CDR1 LNHDA and CDR2 SQIVND (reference sequence). CDR3 sequence: CASSFSRRDGYTF. CDR3 bases: TGTGCCAGTAGTTTCAGCAGGAGGGACGGCTACACCTTC.

The rearrangement joins TRBV7-8 to TRBJ1-1; D unclear. The CDR3 sequence is 14 residues long. V was trimmed by 3 bases and J by 6 bases, leaving 14 bases between them. From germline, CDR1 is SGHVS and CDR2 FQNEAQ. The CDR3 sequence: CASSFYQQRAEAFF. CDR3 nucleotide sequence: TGTGCCAGCAGCTTCTACCAGCAGCGGGCTGAAGCTTTCTTT.

CDR3 amino acids: CASSFRGATGELFF. The CDR3 DNA sequence: TGTGCCAGCAGTTTTAGGGGCGCCACCGGGGAGCTGTTTTTT. V and J are TRBV27 and TRBJ2-2; possible D gene TRBD1, 5 bases. V gave up 3 bases and J gave up 4 bases, with 9 bases separating them. Germline loops: CDR1 MNHEY, CDR2 SMNVEV (reference sequence). This CDR3 has 14 residues.

The chain is built from TRBV4-2 and TRBJ2-1; 8 bases map to TRBD1. J lost 8 bases, V lost 3 bases, and 3 bases had no gene match. This CDR3 has 13 amino acids. Per the germline V gene, CDR1 is LGHNA and CDR2 is YNFKEQ. The CDR3 loop reads CASSQGQVDEQFF. The DNA for the CDR3 is TGTGCCAGCAGCCAGGGACAGGTAGATGAGCAGTTCTTC.

The chain combines TRBV6-6 with TRBJ1-1; 7 nucleotides match TRBD1. V lost 8 bases to trimming and J lost 4 bases; unmatched junction nucleotides: 7. Germline V CDR1 and CDR2: MNHNY, SVGAGI (reference sequence). This CDR3 has 13 residues. CDR3 bases: TGTGCCAGCGGGACAGCTTCCGGCACTGAAGCTTTCTTT. Its translation: CASGTASGTEAFF.

J is TRBJ1-2 and V is TRBV10-3; D remains unclear. Germline V gives CDR1 ENHRY, CDR2 SYGVKD. Deletions cut 2 bases from V and 0 bases from J, with 10 bases between. This CDR3 has 15 amino acids. CDR3 nucleotides: TGTGCCATCAGTGAGGTACCAACATCTAACTATGGCTACACCTTC. This codes for CAISEVPTSNYGYTF.

The chain joins TRBV28 to TRBJ2-7; a possible D gene is TRBD1 (5 bases). Trimming took off 8 bases at V and 0 bases at J, with 11 bases between the two ends. CDR3 length equals 13 residues. CDR1 is MDHEN and CDR2 is SYDVKM in the germline V gene. The CDR3 sequence is CASQGHSSYEQYF. The DNA of the CDR3 is TGTGCCAGCCAGGGCCATTCCTCCTACGAGCAGTACTTC.

The rearrangement joins TRBV5-6 to TRBJ2-7, with 7 bases fitting TRBD1. After removal of 5 bases from V and 13 bases from J, the junction contained 15 bases not matched to a gene. This CDR3 is 13 amino acids long. The germline V gene encodes CDR1 SGHDT and CDR2 YYEEEE. The CDR3 sequence: CASSSLGTVLAYF. The CDR3 DNA sequence: TGTGCCAGCAGTTCTCTCGGGACAGTTCTGGCTTACTTC.

The rearrangement links TRBV19 to TRBJ2-5; 9 nucleotides agree with TRBD2. Germline CDR1 reads LNHDA; CDR2 reads SQIVND (reference sequence). The CDR3 runs 15 residues. After removal of 6 bases from V and 5 bases from J, the junction contained 10 bases not matched to a gene. CDR3 sequence (DNA): TGTGCCAGTAGGGATCCGGGACTAGCCGGGGAGACCCAGTACTTC. It yields the protein CASRDPGLAGETQYF.

The chain combines TRBV10-1 with TRBJ2-3; 13 nucleotides agree with TRBD2. The CDR3 length is 14 residues. Germline CDR1 and CDR2: WNHNN and SYGVQD (reference sequence). J gave up 7 bases and V 5 bases, and 3 bases lay outside the gene matches. CDR3 residues: CASSLGLAGNTQYF. DNA for the CDR3: TGCGCCAGCAGTCTGGGACTAGCGGGAAATACGCAGTATTTT.

This chain connects TRBV19 to TRBJ2-7; 9 nucleotides agree with TRBD2. The V segment lost 8 bases and the J segment 6 bases; nucleotides outside the gene matches: 14. Germline V gene sequence: CDR1 LNHDA, CDR2 SQIVND (reference sequence). This CDR3 has 15 residues. The CDR3 sequence is CASQPGGGRALEQYF. The CDR3 nucleotides are TGTGCCAGTCAGCCTGGCGGCGGGAGGGCCCTCGAGCAGTACTTC.

The chain employs TRBV19 and TRBJ2-7; 8 bases are shared with TRBD1. Per germline, CDR1 LNHDA and CDR2 SQIVND (reference sequence). J lost 4 bases, V lost 1 base, and 6 bases had no gene match. There are 15 residues in the CDR3. This chain's CDR3 is CASSIVDDRGYEQYF. CDR3 DNA: TGTGCCAGTAGTATAGTCGACGACAGGGGTTACGAGCAGTACTTC.

The V and J genes are TRBV6-1 and TRBJ2-7; 7 bases are a match to TRBD2. The V gene's germline CDR1 is MNHNS and CDR2 SASEGT. This CDR3 has 13 amino acids. V was pared by 10 bases and J by 0 bases, with 6 bases of the junction left unmatched. For the CDR3, the DNA is TGTGCCACCTCCGGGACTACCTCCTACGAGCAGTACTTC. This codes for CATSGTTSYEQYF.

The rearrangement joins TRBV2 to TRBJ2-1, with TRBD2 identical over 12 bases. CDR1 is SNHLY, CDR2 FYNNEI, per germline. The CDR3 runs 15 residues. V shed 7 bases and J 3 bases; nucleotides not matched to a gene: 4. This chain's CDR3 is CASTLAGGDYNEQFF. The CDR3 DNA reads as TGTGCCAGCACCCTAGCGGGAGGGGACTACAATGAGCAGTTCTTC.

The chain joins TRBV19 to TRBJ2-5; TRBD2 agrees at 10 bases. The J call could be wrong; TRBJ2-7 is a better fit for the DNA end. Germline V gene sequence: CDR1 LNHDA, CDR2 SQIVND (reference sequence). This CDR3 spans 15 amino acids. CDR3 sequence reads: CASSIPASGSSEQYF. As DNA, the CDR3 is TGTGCCAGTAGTATACCGGCTAGCGGGAGTAGCGAGCAGTACTTC.

The gene calls are TRBV7-2 and TRBJ2-5; TRBD1 might be the D (6 bases). The germline V and J ends were trimmed by 4 bases and 1 base, with 13 bases remaining between them. Germline V gene lookup returns CDR1 SGHTA and CDR2 FQGNSA. The length of the CDR3 is 15 residues. The CDR3 nucleotides read TGTGCCAGCAGCTCAGGGGCAGCCTTCCAAGAGACCCAGTACTTC. It encodes CASSSGAAFQETQYF.

The chain joins TRBV30 to TRBJ2-1; D is unclear. Trimming stripped 2 bases from V and 7 bases from J, with 9 bases between. The CDR3 runs to 12 residues. Germline V gives CDR1 GTSNPN, CDR2 SVGIG (reference sequence). The CDR3 loop is CAWSPIENEQFF. The CDR3 DNA sequence: TGTGCCTGGAGTCCGATTGAGAATGAGCAGTTCTTC.

CDR3 in DNA: TGTGCCAGCAGCGGGGGACTAGCGGGGGTCAATGAGCAGTTCTTC. Its translation is CASSGGLAGVNEQFF. The chain employs TRBV5-6 and TRBJ2-1; 14 positions agree with TRBD2. Germline trimming cut 4 bases from V and 6 bases from J; bases unmatched to any gene: 3. The CDR3 covers 15 residues. CDR1 and CDR2 (germline): SGHDT, YYEEEE.

The chain carries TRBV11-2 and TRBJ1-2, with TRBD1 as a possible D gene (5 bases). Germline CDR1 and CDR2: SGHAT and FQNNGV. This CDR3 is 15 amino acids long. Trimming removed 0 bases at V and 4 bases at J, with 12 bases between. CDR3 bases: TGTGCCAGCAGCTTAGATTCCAGGGCCCTCTATGGCTACACCTTC. It translates to CASSLDSRALYGYTF.

This clone was observed a handful of times. V and J are TRBV11-1 and TRBJ1-4, with 7 positions matching TRBD1. V was pared by 2 bases and J by 10 bases, with 1 base of the junction left unmatched. CDR3 length: 12 residues. Looked up from germline, CDR1 is SGHAT and CDR2 is FQDESV (reference sequence). CDR3 in amino acids: CASSLYRGKLFF. In DNA, the CDR3 is TGTGCCAGCAGCTTATACAGGGGAAAACTGTTTTTT. Drawing the rest from reference TRBV11-1 and TRBJ1-4, the complete variable domain is EAEVAQSPRYKITEKSQAVAFWCDPISGHATLYWYRQILGQGPELLVQFQDESVVDDSQLPKDRFSAERLKGVDSTLKIQPAELGDSAMYLCASSLYRGKLFFGSGTQLSVL.

This clone was seen more than once but under ten times. The chain uses TRBV11-2 and TRBJ1-2; TRBD1 aligns across 8 bases. Per the germline V gene, CDR1 is SGHAT and CDR2 is FQNNGV. This CDR3 comprises 17 residues. V was clipped by 5 bases and J by 0 bases; unmatched bases: 11. CDR3 sequence reads: CASSPVRQGPSNYGYTF. The CDR3 nucleotides read TGTGCCAGCAGCCCAGTTCGACAGGGGCCTTCTAACTATGGCTACACCTTC.

The chain combines TRBV27 with TRBJ2-3; a possible D gene is TRBD2 (7 bases). The CDR3 length is 16 residues. V lost 5 bases, J lost 3 bases, and 18 bases lay in between. Germline-derived CDR1 and CDR2 are MNHEY and SMNVEV (reference sequence). Written as DNA, the CDR3 is TGTGCCAGCAGTCCAGGGTGGGGGGGCCCTACAGATACGCAGTATTTT. Encoded protein: CASSPGWGGPTDTQYF.

This clone occurred a few times. The chain combines TRBV5-1 with TRBJ1-4, with unresolved D. CDR3 length: 16 amino acids. The V gene's germline CDR1 is SGHRS and CDR2 YFSETQ. The V end was cut by 0 bases, the J end by 8 bases, with 17 bases between. DNA of the CDR3: TGCGCCAGCAGCTTGGGTGCCCAGGCAAGTGCAGAAAAACTGTTTTTT. Amino acids: CASSLGAQASAEKLFF.